A single sample gave rise to the 14 T cell receptor beta chains below, sequenced in a study of shared clonotypes between healthy human individuals. Naive CD8 cells comprised CD45RO-negative, CCR7-positively selected cells, excluding terminally differentiated effector memory CD45RA+ cells. Data came from immunoSEQ multiplex PCR; TCRdb stores just in-frame clones and leaves some out. The sample yields millions of clones, about 95% seen once. What was sequenced was naive CD8+ T cells sorted from blood. Receptors originate from a man aged 18 to 29 in good health.

The gene calls are TRBV5-6 and TRBJ2-1; possible D gene TRBD2, 6 bases. This CDR3 has 14 residues. From germline, CDR1 is SGHDT and CDR2 YYEEEE. V was trimmed by 0 bases and J by 5 bases, leaving 9 bases between them. The CDR3 sequence: CASSLELAHNEQFF. The CDR3 DNA reads as TGTGCCAGCAGCTTGGAACTAGCCCACAATGAGCAGTTCTTC.

The chain is built from TRBV4-1 and TRBJ2-7; unclear D gene. Looked up from germline, CDR1 is MGHRA and CDR2 is YSYEKL. V was trimmed by 3 bases and J by 4 bases, leaving 19 bases between them. The CDR3 length is 16 residues. The CDR3 protein is CASSQADVSGWYEQYF. The CDR3 nucleotides are TGCGCCAGCAGCCAGGCAGACGTATCGGGCTGGTACGAGCAGTACTTC.

This clone showed up just once. The chain has TRBV10-2 and TRBJ2-7; 10 bases match TRBD2. The CDR3 sequence is 13 residues long. Germline V gene sequence: CDR1 WSHSY, CDR2 SAAADI. V shed 6 bases and J 2 bases; nucleotides not matched to a gene: 1. This CDR3 is CASRGTSAYEQYF. The CDR3 nucleotides are TGCGCCAGCAGGGGGACTAGCGCCTACGAGCAGTACTTC.

The rearrangement uses TRBV27 and TRBJ2-6; 7 positions match TRBD1. Germline loops: CDR1 MNHEY, CDR2 SMNVEV (reference sequence). The ends lost 3 bases at V and 0 bases at J; junction bases unmatched: 5. This CDR3 spans 17 amino acids. This CDR3 is CASSLGQLNSGANVLTF. The CDR3 DNA reads TGTGCCAGCAGTTTGGGACAGCTCAACTCTGGGGCCAACGTCCTGACTTTC.

The V gene is TRBV13, the J gene TRBJ2-3; TRBD1 is a possible D gene (5 bases). The CDR3 has 14 residues. V lost 5 bases, J lost 0 bases, and 9 bases lay in between. CDR1 is PRHDT and CDR2 is FYEKMQ in the germline V gene (reference sequence). The CDR3 reads CASSDSDSTDTQYF. In DNA, the CDR3 is TGTGCCAGCAGCGACAGTGATAGCACAGATACGCAGTATTTT.

The count of this clone is one. The same CDR3 arises from other DNA sequences in this sample as well. The chain employs TRBV7-6 and TRBJ2-7, with 10 bases identical to TRBD1. J gave up 1 base and V 3 bases, and 6 bases lay outside the gene matches. The V gene's germline CDR1 is SGHVS and CDR2 FNYEAQ. The CDR3 length is 16 residues. The CDR3 DNA sequence: TGTGCCAGCAGCTTGGAACCGGGACAGGGGTCCTACGAGCAGTACTTC. Protein: CASSLEPGQGSYEQYF.

The chain joins TRBV4-1 to TRBJ2-1; D remains unclear. Trimming removed 0 bases at V and 3 bases at J, with 9 bases between. CDR1 and CDR2 from the germline V gene are MGHRA and YSYEKL. The CDR3 extends over 15 amino acids. This CDR3 is CASSQERSGYNEQFF. The CDR3 coding sequence is TGCGCCAGCAGCCAAGAACGTTCAGGCTACAATGAGCAGTTCTTC.

The CDR3 protein is CASSLTDGGVYEQYF. The CDR3 DNA sequence: TGCGCCAGCAGCTTAACGGACGGAGGCGTCTACGAGCAGTACTTC. The chain has TRBV5-1 and TRBJ2-7; a possible D gene is TRBD2 (5 bases). Germline loops: CDR1 SGHRS, CDR2 YFSETQ. The CDR3 totals 15 residues. V lost 2 bases to trimming and J lost 3 bases, with 15 bases between them.

This sequence joins TRBV30 and TRBJ2-7; a weak D match, TRBD1 (6 bases). The CDR3 extends over 12 amino acids. CDR1 is GTSNPN, CDR2 SVGIG, per germline (reference sequence). V was clipped by 8 bases and J by 1 base, with 12 bases between them. The CDR3, as DNA: TGTGCCCACAGGGACGGTTCCTACGAGCAGTACTTC. This translates into CAHRDGSYEQYF.

Comment on this clone: The identical CDR3 is also encoded by other nucleotide sequences in the sample. The chain employs TRBV5-1 and TRBJ2-7, with D perhaps matching TRBD1 or TRBD2 (5 bases each). The V and J ends lost 0 bases and 4 bases respectively, with 11 bases between them. The CDR3 runs to 14 residues. Germline CDR1 is SGHRS and CDR2 is YFSETQ. The CDR3 here is CASSLAGGGYEQYF. Here the CDR3 DNA reads TGCGCCAGCAGCTTGGCCGGTGGGGGTTACGAGCAGTACTTC.

The chain carries TRBV28 and TRBJ1-2, with 11 bases identical to TRBD1. Trimming removed 7 bases from V and 6 bases from J; junction bases left unmatched: 10. Per the germline V gene, CDR1 is MDHEN and CDR2 is SYDVKM. There are 15 residues in the CDR3. The CDR3 sequence: CASIGHGQGADGYTF. CDR3 DNA: TGTGCCAGCATCGGGCACGGACAGGGGGCTGATGGCTACACCTTC.

This clone was recorded only once. This chain links TRBV27 with TRBJ2-5; 7 bases line up with TRBD1. CDR1 and CDR2 (germline): MNHEY, SMNVEV (reference sequence). The CDR3 has 17 amino acids. V gave up 5 bases and J gave up 5 bases; unmatched junction bases: 17. The CDR3 reads CASSPLNFRQGTETQYF. The CDR3 DNA sequence: TGTGCCAGCAGTCCTCTCAATTTCCGACAGGGTACGGAGACCCAGTACTTC.

The chain joins TRBV7-9 to TRBJ2-3; no firm D call. Germline-derived CDR1 and CDR2 are SEHNR and FQNEAQ (reference sequence). With 7 bases removed from V and 5 bases from J, the gap between germline ends came to 10 bases. CDR3 length equals 12 residues. CDR3 amino acids: CASTRDEDTQYF. The CDR3 region has the DNA TGTGCCAGCACGCGAGATGAAGATACGCAGTATTTT. Full variable domain (remainder filled in from reference TRBV7-9 and TRBJ2-3): DTGVSQNPRHKITKRGQNVTFRCDPISEHNRLYWYRQTLGQGPEFLTYFQNEAQLEKSRLLSDRFSAERPKGSFSTLEIQRTEQGDSAMYLCASTRDEDTQYFGPGTRLTVL.

Comments on this clone: Distinct nucleotide sequences in the sample also encode this CDR3. J is TRBJ2-5 and V is TRBV30; no reliable D call. Near its end, the DNA agrees better with TRBJ2-7, so the J call may be wrong. CDR3 length equals 15 residues. CDR1 GTSNPN and CDR2 SVGIG come from the germline V gene (reference sequence). The CDR3 here is CAWSRTEKSSYEQYF. The CDR3 DNA follows: TGTGCCTGGAGTAGGACGGAGAAGAGCTCCTACGAGCAGTACTTC.